This T cell receptor (beta chain) was identified in a study of T cell responses to AZD1222 COVID-19 vaccine. As regards this clone: Its cognate antigen is unknown.

General study results and limits: There were repertoire samples only from the period after the peak T cell response. White British ancestry dominated among donors, who included more females, and clonal diversity was possibly underestimated. Of the AZD1222 recipients, only 5 to 7 were seropositive at baseline.

Measured with immunoSEQ multiplex PCR; TCRdb has only the in-frame clones, and not every one. The sample holds around 100,000 clones; roughly 88% are singletons and the top ten take 20% to 25%. CDR3 length: 15 amino acids. Germline CDR1 is SGHTA and CDR2 is FQGTGA. V was pared by 1 base and J by 4 bases, with 10 bases between. V is TRBV7-3 and J is TRBJ2-2; tentative D call: TRBD1 (6 bases). This clonotype was obtained from an adult in good health. The sequences come from peripheral blood, collected on day 0 of AZD1222 vaccination. The CDR3 spells CASSLMGALTGELFF. The CDR3 DNA sequence: TGTGCCAGCAGCTTAATGGGGGCCCTCACCGGGGAGCTGTTTTTT.